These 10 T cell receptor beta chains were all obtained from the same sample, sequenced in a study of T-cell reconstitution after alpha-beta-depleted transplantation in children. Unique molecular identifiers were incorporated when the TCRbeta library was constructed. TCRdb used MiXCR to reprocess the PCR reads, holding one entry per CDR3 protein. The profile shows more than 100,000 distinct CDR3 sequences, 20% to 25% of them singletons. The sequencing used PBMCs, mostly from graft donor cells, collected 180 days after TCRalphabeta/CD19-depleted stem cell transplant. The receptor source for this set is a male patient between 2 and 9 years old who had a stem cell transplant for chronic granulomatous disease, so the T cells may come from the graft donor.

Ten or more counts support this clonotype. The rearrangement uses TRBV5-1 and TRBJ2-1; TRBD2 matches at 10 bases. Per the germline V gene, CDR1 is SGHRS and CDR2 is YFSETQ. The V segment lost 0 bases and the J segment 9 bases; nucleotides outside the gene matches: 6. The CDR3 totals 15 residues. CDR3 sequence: CASSLVASGRGEQFF. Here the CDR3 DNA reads TGCGCCAGCAGCTTGGTGGCTAGCGGGAGAGGTGAGCAGTTCTTC.

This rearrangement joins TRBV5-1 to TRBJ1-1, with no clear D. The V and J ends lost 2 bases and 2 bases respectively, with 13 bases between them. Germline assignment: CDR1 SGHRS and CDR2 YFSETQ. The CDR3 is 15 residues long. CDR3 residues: CASSFARTGNTEAFF. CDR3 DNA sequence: TGCGCCAGCAGCTTCGCCAGGACGGGAAACACTGAAGCTTTCTTT.

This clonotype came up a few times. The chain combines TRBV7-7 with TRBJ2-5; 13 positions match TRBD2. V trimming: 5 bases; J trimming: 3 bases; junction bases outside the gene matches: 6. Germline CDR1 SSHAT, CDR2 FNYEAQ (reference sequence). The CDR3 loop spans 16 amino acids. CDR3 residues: CASSTGLAGWEETQYF. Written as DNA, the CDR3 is TGTGCCAGCAGCACGGGACTAGCGGGATGGGAAGAGACCCAGTACTTC.

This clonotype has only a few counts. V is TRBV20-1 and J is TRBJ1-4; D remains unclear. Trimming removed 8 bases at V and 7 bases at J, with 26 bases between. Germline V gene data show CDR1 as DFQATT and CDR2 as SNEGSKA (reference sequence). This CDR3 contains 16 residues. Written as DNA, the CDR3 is TGCAGTACATCCCCCGCTGGAAGGACCTCTGGTGAAAAACTGTTTTTT. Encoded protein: CSTSPAGRTSGEKLFF.

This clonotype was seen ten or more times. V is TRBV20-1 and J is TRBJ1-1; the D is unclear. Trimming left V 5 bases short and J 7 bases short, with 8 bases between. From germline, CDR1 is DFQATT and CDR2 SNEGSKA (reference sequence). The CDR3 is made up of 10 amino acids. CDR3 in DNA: TGCAGTGCTCATCCCTTTGAAGCTTTCTTT. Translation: CSAHPFEAFF.

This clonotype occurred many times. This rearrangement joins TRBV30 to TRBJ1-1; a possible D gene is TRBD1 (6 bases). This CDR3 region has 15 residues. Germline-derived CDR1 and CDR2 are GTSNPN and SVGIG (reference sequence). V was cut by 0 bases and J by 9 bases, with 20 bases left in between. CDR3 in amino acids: CAWSVPTGARVQAFF. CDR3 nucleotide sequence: TGTGCCTGGAGTGTACCGACGGGGGCGCGGGTGCAAGCTTTCTTT.

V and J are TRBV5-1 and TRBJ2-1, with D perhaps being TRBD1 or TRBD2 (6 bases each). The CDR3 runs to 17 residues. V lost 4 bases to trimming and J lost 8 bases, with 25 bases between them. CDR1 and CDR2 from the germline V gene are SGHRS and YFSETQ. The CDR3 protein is CASSRINGLGGSHEQFF. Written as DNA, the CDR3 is TGCGCCAGCAGCAGGATAAATGGGCTAGGGGGGAGCCATGAGCAGTTCTTC.

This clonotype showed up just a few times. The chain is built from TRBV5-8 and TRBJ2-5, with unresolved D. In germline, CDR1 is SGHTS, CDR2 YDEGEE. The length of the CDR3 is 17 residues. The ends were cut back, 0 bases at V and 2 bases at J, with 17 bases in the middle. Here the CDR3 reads CASSLARISWSQETQYF. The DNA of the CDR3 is TGTGCCAGCAGCTTGGCACGGATTTCTTGGTCACAAGAGACCCAGTACTTC.

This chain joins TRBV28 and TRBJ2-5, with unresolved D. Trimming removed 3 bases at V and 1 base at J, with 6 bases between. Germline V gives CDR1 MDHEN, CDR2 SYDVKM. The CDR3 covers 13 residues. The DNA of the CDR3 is TGTGCCAGCAGTTTTGGGCCCCAAGAGACCCAGTACTTC. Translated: CASSFGPQETQYF.

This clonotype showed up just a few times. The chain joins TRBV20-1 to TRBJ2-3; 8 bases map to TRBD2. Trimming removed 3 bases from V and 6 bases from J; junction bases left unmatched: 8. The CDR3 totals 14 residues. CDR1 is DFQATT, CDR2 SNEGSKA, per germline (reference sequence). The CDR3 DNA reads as TGCAGTGCTAGTATCGGGAGGGTGTTGGATACGCAGTATTTT. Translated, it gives CSASIGRVLDTQYF.